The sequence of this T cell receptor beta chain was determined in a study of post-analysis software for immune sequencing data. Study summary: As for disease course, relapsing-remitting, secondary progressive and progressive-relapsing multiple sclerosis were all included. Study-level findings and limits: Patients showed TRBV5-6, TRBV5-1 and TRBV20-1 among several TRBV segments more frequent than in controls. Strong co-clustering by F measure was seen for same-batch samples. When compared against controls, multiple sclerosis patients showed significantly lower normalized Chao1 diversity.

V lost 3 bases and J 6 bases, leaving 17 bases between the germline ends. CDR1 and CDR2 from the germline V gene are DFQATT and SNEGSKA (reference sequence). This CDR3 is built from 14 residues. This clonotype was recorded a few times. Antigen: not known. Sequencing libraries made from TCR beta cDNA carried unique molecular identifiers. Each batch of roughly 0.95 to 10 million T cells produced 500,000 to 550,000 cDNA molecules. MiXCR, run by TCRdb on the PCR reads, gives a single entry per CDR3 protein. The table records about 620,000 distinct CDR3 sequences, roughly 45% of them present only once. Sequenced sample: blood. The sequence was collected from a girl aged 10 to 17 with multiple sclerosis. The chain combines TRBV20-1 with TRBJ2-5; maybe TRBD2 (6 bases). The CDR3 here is CSASTRREIKTQYF. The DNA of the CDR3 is TGCAGTGCTAGTACAAGGAGGGAGATAAAGACCCAGTACTTC.